The 25 T cell receptor beta chains presented below share a single source sample, sequenced in a study of a mutant IDH1 vaccine in newly diagnosed glioma. Clones were read by immunoSEQ multiplex PCR, and TCRdb kept only the in-frame ones, dropping some. The top ten clones hold 7.5% of a sample with 80,000 to 100,000 clones, around 77% of them seen once. Time point reported: baseline, week 1 (first vaccination visit). Treatment meaning: pre-vaccination baseline after standard-of-care therapy. The specimen was PBMCs, collected from a glioma patient treated with radiotherapy, temozolomide or both. These TCRs come from a man in his forties with glioma.

The V call is TRBV4-2, the J call TRBJ2-3; 8 bases are a match to TRBD2. J was trimmed by 2 bases and V by 0 bases; bases with no gene match: 7. The CDR3 length is 17 residues. CDR1 is LGHNA, CDR2 YNFKEQ, per germline. CDR3: CASSQDRQRGHTDTQYF. The CDR3 DNA sequence: TGTGCCAGCAGCCAAGATCGGCAGCGGGGGCACACAGATACGCAGTATTTT.

The CDR3: CASSTTTGLSGNTIYF. CDR3 DNA: TGTGCCAGCAGCACTACGACAGGGTTATCTGGAAACACCATATATTTT. V and J are TRBV4-2 and TRBJ1-3; 7 bases fit TRBD1. Germline assignment: CDR1 LGHNA and CDR2 YNFKEQ. This CDR3 has 16 residues. V was pared by 5 bases and J by 1 base, with 8 bases of the junction left unmatched.

This clone was picked up a small number of times. V and J are TRBV19 and TRBJ1-2, with a possible D match to TRBD1 (6 bases). CDR3 size: 15 residues. Trimming removed 3 bases from V and 2 bases from J, with 13 bases in between. In germline, CDR1 is LNHDA, CDR2 SQIVND (reference sequence). The CDR3 DNA reads as TGTGCCAGTAGTATGTCCAGGGGAAGGAACTATGGCTACACCTTC. It encodes CASSMSRGRNYGYTF.

The count of this clone is one. V and J are TRBV21-1 and TRBJ1-5. TRBV21-1 represents a pseudogene. The CDR3 is 18 residues long. In DNA, the CDR3 is TGTGCCAGCAGCAAAGGTCCGGCAGGGAAGCGGAACAATCAGCCCCAGCATTTT. Its protein product is CASSKGPAGKRNNQPQHF.

The V gene is TRBV15, the J gene TRBJ1-1, with D maybe TRBD1 (5 bases). Germline V gene sequence: CDR1 LNHNV, CDR2 YYDKDF (reference sequence). The V end was cut by 6 bases, the J end by 5 bases, with 19 bases between. The CDR3 has 15 residues. The CDR3 bases are TGTGCCACCAGTTTAAGGGGCATAACGGGAACTGAAGCTTTCTTT. Protein: CATSLRGITGTEAFF.

This chain links TRBV28 with TRBJ2-7; D not resolved. The CDR3 totals 12 residues. Trimming cost V 8 bases and J 4 bases, with 12 bases left between them. Germline V CDR1 and CDR2: MDHEN, SYDVKM. This chain's CDR3 is CASRVDPYEQYF. CDR3 DNA sequence: TGTGCCAGCCGAGTAGACCCATACGAGCAGTACTTC.

The gene calls are TRBV6-5 and TRBJ2-5; a weak D match, TRBD1 (6 bases). The CDR3 spans 13 residues. Germline V gene sequence: CDR1 MNHEY, CDR2 SVGAGI. V lost 5 bases and J 5 bases, leaving 12 bases between the germline ends. The CDR3 nucleotides read TGTGCCAGCAGTCCAGGGGATTGGGAGACCCAGTACTTC. Residues: CASSPGDWETQYF.

This sequence joins TRBV10-3 and TRBJ1-3; the D gene is possibly TRBD1 (5 bases). There are 16 residues in the CDR3. V was clipped by 0 bases and J by 0 bases, with 9 bases between them. Germline lookup yields CDR1 ENHRY and CDR2 SYGVKD. CDR3 sequence: CAISESTAISGNTIYF. The DNA of the CDR3 is TGTGCCATCAGTGAGTCGACAGCTATCTCTGGAAACACCATATATTTT.

The rearrangement joins TRBV30 to TRBJ2-1; D unresolved. CDR3 length: 11 residues. From germline, CDR1 is GTSNPN and CDR2 SVGIG (reference sequence). Trimming removed 8 bases from V and 9 bases from J, with 14 bases in between. Written as DNA, the CDR3 is TGTGCCGGGGAAGTCGAAGTTGAGCAGTTCTTC. Translating it yields CAGEVEVEQFF.

V gene TRBV15 combines with J gene TRBJ2-1; 10 bases fit TRBD1. The germline V gene encodes CDR1 LNHNV and CDR2 YYDKDF (reference sequence). This CDR3 has 15 residues. V was clipped by 0 bases and J by 8 bases; unmatched bases: 4. In DNA, the CDR3 is TGTGCCACCAGCAGAGAGGGACAGGGGATCGATGAGCAGTTCTTC. This sequence encodes CATSREGQGIDEQFF.

This clone was recorded only once. This chain uses TRBV11-3 with TRBJ2-1; 8 bases match TRBD2. The germline CDR1 and CDR2 sequences are SGHNT and YENEEA. This CDR3 is built from 17 residues. Trimming took 5 bases from V and 0 from J; bases not matched to a gene: 9. The CDR3 loop is CASSPPGAGASYNEQFF. For the CDR3, the DNA is TGTGCCAGCAGCCCCCCAGGAGCGGGAGCCTCCTACAATGAGCAGTTCTTC.

The V call is TRBV7-9, the J call TRBJ1-2; TRBD1 matches 9 bases. CDR1 is SEHNR and CDR2 is FQNEAQ in the germline V gene (reference sequence). The CDR3 has 15 amino acids. V was pared by 5 bases and J by 3 bases, with 7 bases of the junction left unmatched. The CDR3 here is CASSNRDRAHYGYTF. The CDR3 nucleotides read TGTGCCAGCAGCAACCGGGACAGGGCACACTATGGCTACACCTTC.

The chain links TRBV6-5 to TRBJ1-1; possible D gene TRBD1, 6 bases. This CDR3 is built from 14 residues. Trimming took 6 bases from V and 1 from J, leaving 12 bases between them. CDR1 and CDR2 from the germline V gene are MNHEY and SVGAGI. The DNA for the CDR3 is TGTGCCAGCAGCCCAGGGGAACAGAACACTGAAGCTTTCTTT. Amino acid sequence: CASSPGEQNTEAFF.

This chain joins TRBV7-3 and TRBJ2-1; no clear D. CDR1 and CDR2 (germline): SGHTA, FQGTGA. The CDR3 totals 14 residues. The ends were cut back, 2 bases at V and 9 bases at J, with 14 bases in the middle. CDR3 in amino acids: CASSLQSNSGEQFF. The CDR3 DNA reads TGTGCCAGCAGCTTACAGAGCAATTCCGGTGAGCAGTTCTTC.

This clone has only a few counts. The chain has TRBV6-1 and TRBJ1-5, with TRBD1 identical over 7 bases. J was trimmed by 4 bases and V by 6 bases; bases with no gene match: 6. Germline V gene lookup returns CDR1 MNHNS and CDR2 SASEGT. The CDR3 totals 14 residues. As DNA, the CDR3 is TGTGCCAGCAGAGGGTCAGGGGGTAATCAGCCCCAGCATTTT. Residues: CASRGSGGNQPQHF.

This clone was detected once. The chain joins TRBV4-3 to TRBJ2-1; D is possibly TRBD1 or TRBD2 (6 bases each). Germline CDR1 and CDR2: LGHNA and YSLEER. The V end lost 4 bases, the J end lost 1 base, and 23 bases lay between the germline ends. The CDR3 spans 19 residues. CDR3 bases: TGCGCCAGCAGCCCCTATCATCAGGGGAGTGGGGGGTCCTACAATGAGCAGTTCTTC. Translated, it gives CASSPYHQGSGGSYNEQFF.

The chain combines TRBV4-1 with TRBJ1-5, with D hard to call. CDR1 is MGHRA, CDR2 YSYEKL, per germline. Trimming took 2 bases from V and 7 from J, leaving 15 bases between them. There are 15 residues in the CDR3. CDR3: CASSQSVLSEQPQHF. In DNA form, the CDR3 reads TGCGCCAGCAGCCAAAGTGTACTTTCTGAACAGCCCCAGCATTTT.

This chain links TRBV2 with TRBJ2-7, with 9 positions matching TRBD1. Looked up from germline, CDR1 is SNHLY and CDR2 is FYNNEI. This CDR3 spans 16 amino acids. The V segment lost 5 bases and the J segment 4 bases; nucleotides outside the gene matches: 12. The DNA for the CDR3 is TGTGCCAGCAGTCCGGTGGTCGGGACAGGGATATACGAGCAGTACTTC. Translating it yields CASSPVVGTGIYEQYF.

J is TRBJ1-1 and V is TRBV5-5; D remains unclear. The CDR3 runs to 13 residues. Germline V gene lookup returns CDR1 SGHKS and CDR2 YYEKEE (reference sequence). Trimming left V 1 base short and J 5 bases short, with 9 bases between. DNA for the CDR3: TGTGCCAGCAGCTTGAGGGTGGTGACTGAAGCTTTCTTT. Protein: CASSLRVVTEAFF.

This clone has just one count. V usage is TRBV27 and J usage is TRBJ2-7; the match to TRBD1 covers 7 bases. The CDR3 contains 14 residues. V was pared by 4 bases and J by 0 bases, with 3 bases of the junction left unmatched. Germline loops: CDR1 MNHEY, CDR2 SMNVEV (reference sequence). The CDR3 loop is CASSSTGSSYEQYF. In DNA form, the CDR3 reads TGTGCCAGCAGTTCGACAGGGAGCTCCTACGAGCAGTACTTC.

The gene calls are TRBV28 and TRBJ2-1; TRBD2 agrees at 7 bases. The CDR3 contains 16 residues. With V trimmed by 2 bases and J by 4 bases, 8 bases remained unmatched. Germline CDR1 MDHEN, CDR2 SYDVKM. This CDR3 reads CASSLVGGPVYNEQFF. The CDR3 DNA reads as TGTGCCAGCAGTTTAGTGGGAGGGCCGGTGTACAATGAGCAGTTCTTC.

The gene calls are TRBV6-1 and TRBJ2-2; 10 bases align to TRBD2. CDR3 length: 15 amino acids. Germline CDR1 reads MNHNS; CDR2 reads SASEGT. Trimming cost V 2 bases and J 6 bases; bases outside gene matches: 3. CDR3: CASSEILAGAGELFF. In DNA form, the CDR3 reads TGTGCCAGCAGTGAAATTCTAGCGGGGGCCGGGGAGCTGTTTTTT.

By sample share, this clone is medium-sized (0.01 to 0.1%). V gene TRBV7-2 combines with J gene TRBJ1-5; D is uncertain. CDR1 and CDR2 (germline): SGHTA, FQGNSA. V lost 2 bases and J lost 3, with 8 bases in between. This CDR3 spans 14 amino acids. CDR3 residues: CASSLSGINQPQHF. The CDR3 bases are TGTGCCAGCAGCTTATCGGGGATCAATCAGCCCCAGCATTTT.

The chain combines TRBV15 with TRBJ2-1; 14 bases map to TRBD2. Germline loops: CDR1 LNHNV, CDR2 YYDKDF (reference sequence). The CDR3 length is 19 residues. V lost 1 base, J lost 8 bases, and 13 bases stayed unmatched. CDR3 DNA: TGTGCCACCAGCAGAGGTTTACCGACTAGCGGGAGGGCCTTCGATGAGCAGTTCTTC. It translates to CATSRGLPTSGRAFDEQFF.

J is TRBJ2-7 and V is TRBV7-9, with a possible D match to TRBD1 (6 bases). The CDR3 sequence is 14 residues long. Germline assignment: CDR1 SEHNR and CDR2 FQNEAQ (reference sequence). V dropped 1 base and J dropped 4 bases, with 11 bases sitting between them. CDR3 sequence: CASSLVGGDYEQYF. The CDR3 DNA is TGTGCCAGCAGCTTAGTAGGGGGAGATTACGAGCAGTACTTC.